This TCR beta chain was observed in a study of early T cells in non-severe SARS-CoV-2 infection. TCRdb passed the 5' RACE reads through MiXCR, listing each CDR3 protein once. The data contain roughly 92,000 distinct CDR3 sequences, around 12% of them seen just once; the ten biggest clones take up approximately 4%. Trimming stripped 6 bases from V and 7 bases from J, with 12 bases between. This CDR3 is built from 12 residues. The chain has TRBV12-3 or TRBV12-4 and TRBJ2-5, with D hard to call. The sequence was collected from an adult who was a healthcare worker with PCR-confirmed SARS-CoV-2 infection or an uninfected control (not recorded which). This material consisted of whole blood, taken at baseline. CDR3 DNA sequence: TGTGCCAGCAGCCCCCCCAAGGGGACCCAGTACTTC. As protein: CASSPPKGTQYF.